The entry below gives a single T cell receptor beta chain sequence along with its context. This specimen belongs to a study of blood T cell repertoires in COVID-19. On the study more broadly: PBMCs, B-cell-depleted T cells, or T cells provided the cDNA or gDNA that made up the material.

As processed by the authors: Amplification from reference gene primers served as the basis for estimated nucleated cell counts. Generated by immunoSEQ multiplex PCR, the TCRdb table keeps only in-frame clones and is missing some. The DNA was the basis for D and trimming; V, J and clone size are from that table. The profile shows 200,000 to 250,000 clones, 70% to 90% of them singletons. The sequence derives from a woman in her 70s with active or convalescent COVID-19. Sequencing was performed on peripheral blood.

The CDR3 DNA sequence: TGTGCCAGCATGGGTTTGAGGGAAATAGAGCAGTACTTC. Translation: CASMGLREIEQYF. The chain combines TRBV27 with TRBJ2-7; tentatively, D is TRBD2 (5 bases). The CDR3 is 13 residues long. Looked up from germline, CDR1 is MNHEY and CDR2 is SMNVEV (reference sequence). V was shortened by 7 bases and J by 7 bases, with 17 bases between the two germline ends.